This TCR beta chain was recovered during a study of identical twins. Each CDR3 protein gets one entry after TCRdb re-called the 5' RACE reads with MiXCR. The sample consists of about 190,000 distinct CDR3 sequences, 15% of them appearing once. In this sample, this clonotype turned up a few times. Its antigen is as yet unknown. Study observations and caveats: Cross-sectional statistics, not tracking of the same donors, supported the conclusions. There were fewer insertions in abundant cord blood beta clonotypes, but memory repertoires showed no such pattern. For out-of-frame beta sequences, excess twin sharing was weaker.

From germline, CDR1 is DFQATT and CDR2 SNEGSKA (reference sequence). Trimming took 4 bases from V and 5 from J, leaving 16 bases between them. The CDR3 runs to 14 residues. These same data were also listed under a study on T cells expressing NK-cell markers.

The sequence was obtained from a woman younger than 35 in good health. V gene TRBV20-1 combines with J gene TRBJ2-3, with D perhaps matching TRBD2 (5 bases). Input material: CD8+ T cells sorted from blood. DNA for the CDR3: TGCAGTGCTATCGGAATCGGGAACCAAGATACGCAGTATTTT. Its translation is CSAIGIGNQDTQYF.